This TCR beta chain derives from a study of cytomegalovirus exposure and HLA in healthy donors. PCR amplification relied on 60 Vbeta primers (plus 13 Jbeta primers). Profiled with immunoSEQ multiplex PCR; TCRdb holds only in-frame clones, not every one. The table has some 150,000 clones, 60% to 85% seen once. This CDR3 spans 12 amino acids. Trimming shortened V by 7 bases and J by 1 base, and 10 bases separated the two germline ends. From germline, CDR1 is SQVTM and CDR2 ANQGSEA. General study findings and limits: The investigators catalogued some 160 TCR beta chains as cytomegalovirus-associated. TRBV6-2, TRBV6-3 and some other V segments were unresolvable in 87-base-pair reads. Clonal expansion, a later analysis showed, was greater in HLA-associated TCR beta chains than in equally common others.

Comment on this clone: What it binds is not known. The identical CDR3 is also encoded by other nucleotide sequences in the sample.

Material: PBMCs. The chain carries TRBV29-1 and TRBJ1-1; no reliable D call. This TCR derives from a man aged 50-59 years in good health and CMV-seropositive. The CDR3 region has the DNA TGCAGCGGAAGCCGGGGGAACACTGAAGCTTTCTTT. Translation gives CSGSRGNTEAFF.